Reported below is one T cell receptor (beta chain). The target of this receptor is not known. No much larger clone exists at a distance of one base, and base qualities are not known. TCRbeta CDR3 regions were amplified from genomic DNA by means of the immunoSEQ Assay, a bias-controlled multiplex PCR. The study's processing was this. The number of nucleated cells in each sample was estimated by amplification of reference gene primers within the assay. To quantify the absolute abundance of each unique TCRbeta CDR3 rearrangement, sequence reads were collapsed and filtered. For each sample, productive Simpson clonality was calculated by taking the square root of Simpson's diversity index across productive rearrangements. The table comes from immuneACCESS by way of TCRdb, which keeps in-frame sequences with V and J called. Part of the clones is missing from these tables; in studies checked, under half for an unresolved V gene and the rest for unknown reasons. The V and J calls and the clone size are those of that table, but D and trimming were determined from the DNA. The sample table contains around 170,000 clones; only one count was recorded for roughly 77% of them. 6% to 7.5% of the sample is taken by the ten largest.

The sample is drawn from a study of blood T cell repertoires in COVID-19 (dated by TCRdb to the early 2020s). Study-level background: Samples covering the acute and convalescent phases of COVID-19 were provided by collaborators in the United States, Italy and Spain. The dataset comprised deeply sampled blood TCRbeta repertoires from subjects exposed to, actively infected with, or recovered from COVID-19. Sample metadata almost always included a de-identified subject ID, COVID-19 status, age in years and sex. The prospective study material was composed of cDNA or gDNA derived from T cells, B-cell-depleted T cells, or PBMCs. A freely available public database, intended as a resource for researchers studying the immune response to SARS-CoV-2, is where the repertoires were released. The samples were drawn from two sources: the first 160 participants of the ongoing ImmuneRACE study, and some 1,300 subjects contributed by 6 global collaborators. Where HLA class I and class II types were available, the types were taken from metadata supplied by the sample provider, not from assay-based typing. Study-wide conclusions, independent of this receptor: How much clinical and demographic metadata was included differed by source and by participant, and the metadata was provided uncurated.

The CDR3 runs 15 residues from the cysteine to the phenylalanine. This entry keeps only the CDR3 DNA: 45 bases, framed from base 1. V is cut back by 3 bases and J by 7 bases, with 13 bases in the junction unmatched. The germline V gene (reference sequence) yields DFQATT for CDR1 and SNEGSKA for CDR2. The collaborating institutions used their own protocols to collect whole blood in K2EDTA tubes. For TCRbeta analysis, collaborators shipped samples as frozen whole blood, isolated PBMCs, or DNA extracted from either of those sample types. This TCR derives from a man between 65 and 85 years old with active or convalescent COVID-19. The chain joins TRBV20-1 to TRBJ1-2, and 8 junction bases match TRBD1. Sequencing input: peripheral blood. CDR3 sequence: CSASQGAQSLSGYTF. The nucleotide sequence is TGCAGTGCTAGTCAGGGGGCCCAATCGTTGAGTGGCTACACCTTC.